The 12 T cell receptor beta chains below all came from one sample that was sequenced in a study of T cell responses to AZD1222 COVID-19 vaccine. Generated by immunoSEQ multiplex PCR, the TCRdb table keeps only in-frame clones and is missing some. The table includes some 50,000 clones, around nine tenths detected once. The sample here was peripheral blood, taken 28 days after the second AZD1222 dose. These receptors were taken from an adult who received the AZD1222 COVID-19 vaccine.

The rearrangement links TRBV5-1 to TRBJ2-3; 8 nucleotides line up with TRBD2. This CDR3 has 14 amino acids. The ends lost 7 bases at V and 6 bases at J; junction bases unmatched: 10. The V gene's germline CDR1 is SGHRS and CDR2 YFSETQ. In DNA, the CDR3 is TGCGCCAGCGCGGGAGCGGGAGAAGCCGATACGCAGTATTTT. Translation: CASAGAGEADTQYF.

The chain has TRBV19 and TRBJ2-7, with D unresolved. Trimming stripped 5 bases from V and 0 bases from J, with 17 bases between. Germline V CDR1 and CDR2: LNHDA, SQIVND (reference sequence). The length of the CDR3 is 16 residues. The CDR3 protein is CASSGGRIRGSYEQYF. The DNA of the CDR3 is TGTGCCAGTAGTGGTGGTAGGATCAGAGGCTCCTACGAGCAGTACTTC. The whole variable domain, filled in from reference TRBV19 and TRBJ2-7, reads DGGITQSPKYLFRKEGQNVTLSCEQNLNHDAMYWYRQDPGQGLRLIYYSQIVNDFQKGDIAEGYSVSREKKESFPLTVTSAQKNPTAFYLCASSGGRIRGSYEQYFGPGTRLTVT.

The CDR3 here is CASSRDRGISPLHF. CDR3 DNA sequence: TGTGCCAGCAGCAGGGACAGGGGGATTTCACCCCTCCACTTT. The rearrangement joins TRBV3-1 (or the pseudogene TRBV3-2) to TRBJ1-6, with 11 bases lining up with TRBD1. Germline loops: CDR1 LGHDT, CDR2 YNNKEL (reference sequence). There are 14 residues in the CDR3. Trimming removed 5 bases from V and 9 bases from J; junction bases left unmatched: 3.

V usage is TRBV2 and J usage is TRBJ1-1; D call uncertain. The V gene's germline CDR1 is SNHLY and CDR2 FYNNEI. The V end was cut by 7 bases, the J end by 8 bases, with 20 bases between. This CDR3 region has 14 residues. In DNA, the CDR3 is TGTGCCAGCACCCCACGGACCGCGGTCTGGGAAGCTTTCTTT. It codes for CASTPRTAVWEAFF.

V gene TRBV7-9 combines with J gene TRBJ1-2; D remains ambiguous. Germline V gives CDR1 SEHNR, CDR2 FQNEAQ (reference sequence). The CDR3 has 13 amino acids. The V end was cut by 6 bases, the J end by 2 bases, with 10 bases between. The CDR3 DNA sequence: TGTGCCAGCAGATCCACAGAAAACTATGGCTACACCTTC. Translation: CASRSTENYGYTF.

The chain joins TRBV19 to TRBJ1-5; a possible D gene is TRBD1 (5 bases). Germline V CDR1 and CDR2: LNHDA, SQIVND (reference sequence). This CDR3 is built from 15 residues. V lost 7 bases and J lost 0, with 13 bases in between. The CDR3 spells CASMWGRNSNQPQHF. CDR3 sequence (DNA): TGTGCCAGTATGTGGGGACGGAATAGCAATCAGCCCCAGCATTTT.

Concerning this clone: The junction and the germline gene differ at one end; a read error may be behind it. The V gene is TRBV7-7, the J gene TRBJ1-1, with D possibly TRBD1 on 5 matching bases. Germline-derived CDR1 and CDR2 are SSHAT and FNYEAQ (reference sequence). The CDR3 totals 14 residues. The CDR3 loop reads CASSFGGLSTEAFF. In DNA form, the CDR3 reads TGTGCTAGCAGCTTCGGGGGTTTATCCACTGAAGCTTTCTTT.

The chain employs TRBV10-3 and TRBJ2-4; D remains ambiguous. Germline CDR1 is ENHRY and CDR2 is SYGVKD. Trimming cost V 0 bases and J 6 bases, with 12 bases left between them. The CDR3 spans 15 residues. The CDR3 is CAISESSVGLNIQYF. CDR3 coding DNA: TGTGCCATCAGTGAGTCGAGCGTAGGGCTAAACATTCAGTACTTC.

J is TRBJ2-3 and V is TRBV9; D is unclear. The CDR3 is 15 residues long. In germline, CDR1 is SGDLS, CDR2 YYNGEE. V shed 3 bases and J shed 0 bases, with 11 bases lying between them. The CDR3 here is CASSGTTTSTDTQYF. The CDR3 bases are TGTGCCAGCAGCGGAACAACGACTAGCACAGATACGCAGTATTTT.

This clone has more than one count but fewer than ten. The rearrangement uses TRBV4-1 and TRBJ1-2; the D gene is possibly TRBD1 (5 bases). V shed 1 base and J shed 1 base, with 10 bases lying between them. The CDR3 is made up of 15 amino acids. Germline V gives CDR1 MGHRA, CDR2 YSYEKL. CDR3 sequence: CASSQAGQGNYGYTF. Here the CDR3 DNA reads TGCGCCAGCAGCCAAGCTGGGCAGGGTAACTATGGCTACACCTTC.

The chain is built from TRBV3-1 (or the pseudogene TRBV3-2) and TRBJ2-1, with D hard to call. V was cut by 4 bases and J by 9 bases, with 13 bases left in between. The V gene's germline CDR1 is LGHDT and CDR2 YNNKEL (reference sequence). The CDR3 is 13 amino acids. The CDR3 sequence: CASSPLSRGEQFF. As DNA, the CDR3 is TGTGCCAGCAGCCCCCTCAGTCGAGGTGAGCAGTTCTTC.

This chain uses TRBV30 with TRBJ1-4; TRBD1 matches 8 bases. The CDR3 runs to 13 residues. V shed 7 bases, J shed 5 bases, and the junction held 6 bases outside the gene matches. The germline V gene encodes CDR1 GTSNPN and CDR2 SVGIG (reference sequence). The CDR3 spells CASHRGRNEKLFF. CDR3 bases: TGTGCCTCCCACAGGGGGAGGAATGAAAAACTGTTTTTT.